This T cell receptor beta chain was found in a study of OX40 agonist ivuxolimab in advanced cancers. Study background: Earlier treatment with anti-PD-1, anti-PD-L1 or anti-CTLA-4 was permitted, and roughly 40% had received some.

Concerning this clone itself: Its specificity is unknown.

Sequenced by immunoSEQ multiplex PCR; TCRdb stores in-frame clones only, minus some. The table shows around 40,000 clones, with about 90% occurring only once. The germline V and J ends were trimmed by 0 bases and 1 base, with 10 bases remaining between them. The CDR3 runs to 15 residues. CDR1 is SEHNR and CDR2 is FQNEAQ in the germline V gene (reference sequence). The study's findings and limits: Among patients with partial responses at 0.1-3.0 mg/kg, clonal expansion was among the lowest.

Sequencing was performed on CD4+ or CD8+ T cells sorted from blood, taken in a trial of the OX40 agonist ivuxolimab. The source of this sequence is an adult with an advanced solid tumor such as melanoma, head and neck, liver or kidney cancer. This chain connects TRBV7-9 to TRBJ2-7; D is perhaps TRBD1 (5 bases). This chain's CDR3 is CASSLAPDKSYEQYF. Here the CDR3 DNA reads TGTGCCAGCAGCTTAGCACCGGACAAGTCCTACGAGCAGTACTTC.